Sequencing of this TCR beta chain was carried out in a study of blood T cell repertoires in COVID-19. Produced via immunoSEQ multiplex PCR; TCRdb's table is partial and in-frame only. Among tens of thousands of clones, around nine tenths were seen once, and the ten largest hold under 0.4%. Germline CDR1 reads LNHDA; CDR2 reads SQIVND (reference sequence). CDR3 length: 16 residues. The V and J ends lost 5 bases and 0 bases respectively, with 14 bases between them. Sequenced: peripheral blood. This chain links TRBV19 with TRBJ1-3, with D hard to call. This TCR derives from a human donor in a cohort sampled during active COVID-19. CDR3 region: CASSGERYTSGNTIYF. CDR3 in DNA: TGTGCCAGTAGTGGCGAGAGGTATACCTCTGGAAACACCATATATTTT.